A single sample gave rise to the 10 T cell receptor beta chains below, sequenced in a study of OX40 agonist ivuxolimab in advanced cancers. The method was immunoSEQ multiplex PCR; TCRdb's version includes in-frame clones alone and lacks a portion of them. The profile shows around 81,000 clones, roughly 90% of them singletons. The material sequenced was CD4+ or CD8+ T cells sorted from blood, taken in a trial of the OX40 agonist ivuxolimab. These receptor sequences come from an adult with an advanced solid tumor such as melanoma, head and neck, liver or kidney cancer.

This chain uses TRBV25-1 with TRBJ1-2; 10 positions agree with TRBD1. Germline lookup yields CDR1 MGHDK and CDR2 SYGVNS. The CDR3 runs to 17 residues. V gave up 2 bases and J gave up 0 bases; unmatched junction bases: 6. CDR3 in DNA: TGTGCCAGCAGTGAACCCGGGACAGGGGCGTCTAACTATGGCTACACCTTC. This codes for CASSEPGTGASNYGYTF.

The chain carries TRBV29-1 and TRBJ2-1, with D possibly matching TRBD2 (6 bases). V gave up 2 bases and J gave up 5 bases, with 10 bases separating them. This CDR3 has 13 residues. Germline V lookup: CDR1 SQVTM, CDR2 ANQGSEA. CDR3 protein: CSVERESHNEQFF. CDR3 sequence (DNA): TGCAGCGTTGAACGGGAGTCCCACAATGAGCAGTTCTTC.

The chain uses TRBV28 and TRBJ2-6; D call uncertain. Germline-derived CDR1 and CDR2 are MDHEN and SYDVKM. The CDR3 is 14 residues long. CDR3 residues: CSSAAASGANVLTF. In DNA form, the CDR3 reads TGTTCGAGCGCGGCTGCTTCTGGGGCCAACGTCCTGACTTTC.

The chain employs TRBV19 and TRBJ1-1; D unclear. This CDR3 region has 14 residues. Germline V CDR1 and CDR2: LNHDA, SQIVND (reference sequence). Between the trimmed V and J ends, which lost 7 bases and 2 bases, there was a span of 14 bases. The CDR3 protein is CASTQGVFNTEAFF. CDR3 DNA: TGTGCCAGTACCCAAGGTGTTTTTAACACTGAAGCTTTCTTT. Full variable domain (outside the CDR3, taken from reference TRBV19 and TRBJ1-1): DGGITQSPKYLFRKEGQNVTLSCEQNLNHDAMYWYRQDPGQGLRLIYYSQIVNDFQKGDIAEGYSVSREKKESFPLTVTSAQKNPTAFYLCASTQGVFNTEAFFGQGTRLTVV.

CDR3 loop: CASSSNKLAGAGELFF. The DNA for the CDR3 is TGCGCCAGCAGCTCGAACAAACTAGCGGGAGCCGGGGAGCTGTTTTTT. This chain connects TRBV5-1 to TRBJ2-2; the match to TRBD2 covers 11 bases. Germline loops: CDR1 SGHRS, CDR2 YFSETQ. Losses at the gene ends were 3 bases for V and 6 bases for J; bases not matched to a gene: 7. The CDR3 extends over 16 amino acids.

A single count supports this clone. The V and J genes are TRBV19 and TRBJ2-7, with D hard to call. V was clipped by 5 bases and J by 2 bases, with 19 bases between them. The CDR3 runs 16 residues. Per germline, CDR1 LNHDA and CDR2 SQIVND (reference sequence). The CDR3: CASSFTPGGPPYEQYF. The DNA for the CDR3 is TGTGCCAGTAGTTTCACCCCCGGTGGGCCCCCCTACGAGCAGTACTTC.

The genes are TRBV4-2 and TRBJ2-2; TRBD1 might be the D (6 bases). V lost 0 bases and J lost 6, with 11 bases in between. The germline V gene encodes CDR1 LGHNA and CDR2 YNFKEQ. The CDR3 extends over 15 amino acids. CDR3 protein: CASSQEAGVAGELFF. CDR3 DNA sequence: TGTGCCAGCAGCCAAGAAGCAGGGGTCGCCGGGGAGCTGTTTTTT.

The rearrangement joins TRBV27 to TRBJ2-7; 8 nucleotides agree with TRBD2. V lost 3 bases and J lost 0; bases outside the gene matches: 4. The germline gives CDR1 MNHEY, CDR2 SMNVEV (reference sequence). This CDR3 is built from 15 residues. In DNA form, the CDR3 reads TGTGCCAGCAGTTTCTACGGGACTAGCTCCTACGAGCAGTACTTC. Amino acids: CASSFYGTSSYEQYF.

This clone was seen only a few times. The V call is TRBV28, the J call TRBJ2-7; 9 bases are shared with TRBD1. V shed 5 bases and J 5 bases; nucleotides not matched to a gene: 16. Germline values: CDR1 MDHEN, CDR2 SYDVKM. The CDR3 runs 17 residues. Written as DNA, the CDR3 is TGTGCCAGCAGTGCACCCCAACCGGGACAGGGAAAGGACGAGCAGTACTTC. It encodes CASSAPQPGQGKDEQYF.

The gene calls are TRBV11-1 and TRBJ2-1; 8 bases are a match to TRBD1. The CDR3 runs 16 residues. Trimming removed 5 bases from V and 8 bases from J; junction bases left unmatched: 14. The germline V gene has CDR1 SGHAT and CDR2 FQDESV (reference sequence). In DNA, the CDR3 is TGTGCCAGCAGCCGACTTGGGACAGGTAATTTCCATGAGCAGTTCTTC. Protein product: CASSRLGTGNFHEQFF.